A selection of T cell receptor beta chains follows, all from one sample in a study of OX40 agonist ivuxolimab in advanced cancers. Method: immunoSEQ multiplex PCR; TCRdb's copy keeps in-frame clones and lacks some. The table lists approximately 40,000 clones, 70% to 90% of them singletons. The input for sequencing was CD4+ or CD8+ T cells sorted from blood, taken in a trial of the OX40 agonist ivuxolimab. The receptor source for this set is an adult with an advanced solid tumor such as melanoma, head and neck, liver or kidney cancer. The CDR3 runs from the conserved cysteine through the conserved F or W. A D gene is named only where the DNA matches it firmly. Clone size appears in some rows only: once, few, many, or a class for an expanded clone.

CDR3 protein	CDR3 DNA	V gene	J gene	D gene	clone size
CASSPGQAYYGYTF	TGTGCCAGCAGCCCGGGACAGGCGTACTATGGCTACACCTTC	TRBV28	TRBJ1-2	TRBD1	once
CASSLGSSGGNEQYF	TGTGCCAGCAGCTTAGGTTCTAGCGGGGGGAACGAGCAGTACTTC	TRBV11-2	TRBJ2-7	TRBD2	-
CASGTGFADTQYF	TGTGCCAGCGGCACAGGGTTCGCAGATACGCAGTATTTT	TRBV2	TRBJ2-3	-	few
CASMRANTGELFF	TGTGCCAGCATGCGGGCGAACACCGGGGAGCTGTTTTTT	TRBV7-2	TRBJ2-2	-	-
CASSRYSLAKNIQYF	TGTGCCAGCAGTCGGTACAGTTTGGCCAAAAACATTCAGTACTTC	TRBV28	TRBJ2-4	-	-
CASSPLRRQGVEQYF	TGTGCCAGCAGTCCATTACGGAGACAGGGCGTGGAGCAGTACTTC	TRBV7-9	TRBJ2-5	TRBD1	-
CASSSGEPNSPLHF	TGCGCCAGCAGTTCAGGGGAGCCGAATTCACCCCTCCACTTT	TRBV5-1	TRBJ1-6	-	-
CARSTRQKFFYEQYF	TGTGCCAGAAGCACCCGACAGAAGTTCTTTTACGAGCAGTACTTC	TRBV5-3	TRBJ2-7	-	-
CASKTIWPWEQYF	TGTGCCAGCAAGACGATCTGGCCATGGGAGCAGTACTTC	TRBV6-1	TRBJ2-7	-	-
CASSLDQGVRAFF	TGTGCCAGCAGCTTAGACCAGGGGGTTCGGGCTTTCTTT	TRBV11-2	TRBJ1-1	TRBD1	-
CASGTGSGTEAFF	TGTGCTAGTGGTACGGGTTCGGGCACTGAAGCTTTCTTT	TRBV12-5	TRBJ1-1	-	-
CASSSLGLHPYEQYF	TGTGCCAGCAGTTCTCTGGGACTGCACCCCTACGAGCAGTACTTC	TRBV28	TRBJ2-7	-	-
CSAQRGGEAFF	TGCAGTGCTCAACGGGGGGGTGAAGCTTTCTTT	TRBV20-1	TRBJ1-1	-	-
CASSLVGSYEQYF	TGTGCCAGCAGTTTAGTCGGCTCCTACGAGCAGTACTTC	TRBV27	TRBJ2-7	-	-
CASSTFQGTAEAFF	TGCGCCAGCAGTACTTTTCAGGGGACGGCTGAAGCTTTCTTT	TRBV5-1	TRBJ1-1	-	-
CASSYGELSHYGYTF	TGTGCCAGCAGTTACGGGGAGCTCTCTCACTATGGCTACACCTTC	TRBV6-6	TRBJ1-2	-	-
CASSLAARMNTGELFF	TGTGCCAGCAGCTTGGCCGCGCGGATGAACACCGGGGAGCTGTTTTTT	TRBV5-6	TRBJ2-2	-	-
CASSVASTSGTTNTDTQYF	TGTGCCAGCAGCGTAGCGTCGACTAGCGGGACAACCAACACAGATACGCAGTATTTT	TRBV9	TRBJ2-3	TRBD2	-
CASSPRPSGVGYEQYF	TGTGCCAGTAGCCCACGGCCCAGCGGAGTCGGTTACGAGCAGTACTTC	TRBV19	TRBJ2-7	-	-
CASSPSTDTQYF	TGTGCCAGCTCACCAAGCACAGATACGCAGTATTTT	TRBV18	TRBJ2-3	-	-
CASSDGTRNNSPLHF	TGTGCCAGCAGTGATGGGACTCGGAATAATTCACCCCTCCACTTT	TRBV6-1	TRBJ1-6	-	-
CASSLAASATDTQYF	TGCGCCAGCAGCTTGGCCGCGAGTGCCACAGATACGCAGTATTTT	TRBV5-1	TRBJ2-3	-	-
CASSYPPPGNTIYF	TGTGCCAGCAGTTATCCCCCGCCCGGGAACACCATATATTTT	TRBV6-6	TRBJ1-3	-	once
CASSRLAGSSSYNEQFF	TGTGCCAGCAGCAGACTAGCGGGAAGTAGCTCCTACAATGAGCAGTTCTTC	TRBV5-4	TRBJ2-1	TRBD2	-
CASSPMGQGGNTIYF	TGTGCCAGTAGTCCCATGGGACAGGGTGGAAACACCATATATTTT	TRBV19	TRBJ1-3	TRBD1	-
CASSLTPGGSTELFF	TGTGCCAGCAGCTTAACCCCAGGGGGATCGACGGAGCTGTTTTTT	TRBV7-3	TRBJ2-2	TRBD1	-
CASSSGQGRYGYTF	TGTGCCAGCAGCAGCGGACAGGGTCGCTATGGCTACACCTTC	TRBV6-5	TRBJ1-2	TRBD1	-
CASRLAGGPTGELFF	TGTGCCAGCAGGCTAGCGGGAGGGCCCACCGGGGAGCTGTTTTTT	TRBV28	TRBJ2-2	TRBD2	-
CASSTRTSGTTDTQYF	TGTGCCAGCAGTACAAGGACTAGCGGGACCACAGATACGCAGTATTTT	TRBV28	TRBJ2-3	TRBD2	-
CASRIAGHSYEQYF	TGTGCCAGCAGAATAGCGGGCCACTCCTACGAGCAGTACTTC	TRBV6-5	TRBJ2-7	TRBD2	once
CASSVLAGDRRETQYF	TGTGCCAGCAGTGTCCTAGCGGGAGATCGGAGAGAGACCCAGTACTTC	TRBV6-1	TRBJ2-5	TRBD2	-
CASSLARQNIQYF	TGCGCCAGCAGCTTGGCCAGGCAAAACATTCAGTACTTC	TRBV5-1	TRBJ2-4	-	-
CASSWAVAGGTDTQYF	TGCGCCAGCAGCTGGGCAGTAGCGGGAGGGACAGATACGCAGTATTTT	TRBV5-1	TRBJ2-3	TRBD2	-
CASSQEQRRTYGYTF	TGCGCCAGCAGCCAAGAGCAGCGGAGGACCTATGGCTACACCTTC	TRBV4-1	TRBJ1-2	-	-
CASSQVLSAPGELFF	TGCGCCAGCAGCCAAGTTTTGTCGGCCCCCGGGGAGCTGTTTTTT	TRBV4-1	TRBJ2-2	-	-
CASHKGQGASYGYTF	TGTGCCAGCCATAAGGGACAGGGGGCGAGCTATGGCTACACCTTC	TRBV27	TRBJ1-2	TRBD1	-
CASSPGHWAQYF	TGTGCCAGCAGCCCGGGACACTGGGCCCAGTACTTC	TRBV6-1	TRBJ2-5	-	-
CASSVVRRPGDEQYF	TGTGCCAGCAGCGTAGTACGTCGACCGGGGGACGAGCAGTACTTC	TRBV9	TRBJ2-7	-	-
CASGPGQGQETQYF	TGTGCTAGTGGTCCGGGACAGGGCCAAGAGACCCAGTACTTC	TRBV12-5	TRBJ2-5	TRBD1	-
CASSLVGGYTF	TGTGCCAGCAGCTTGGTTGGGGGCTACACCTTC	TRBV5-6	TRBJ1-2	-	-
CASSRAGESNQPQHF	TGTGCCAGTAGTAGGGCAGGGGAAAGCAATCAGCCCCAGCATTTT	TRBV19	TRBJ1-5	-	-
CASSGLAGNTIYF	TGTGCCAGCAGTGGGTTGGCTGGAAACACCATATATTTT	TRBV2	TRBJ1-3	-	-
CASSPPSRAAKDEQYF	TGTGCCAGCTCACCACCGAGTAGGGCCGCAAAAGACGAGCAGTACTTC	TRBV18	TRBJ2-7	-	few
CASSLEGRETQYF	TGTGCCAGCAGCTTGGAGGGGAGGGAGACCCAGTACTTC	TRBV7-9	TRBJ2-5	-	-
CASSQSRRTGGEEQYF	TGCGCCAGCAGTCAATCGAGGAGGACAGGGGGCGAAGAGCAGTACTTC	TRBV23-1	TRBJ2-7	TRBD1	once
CASSQGQQETQYF	TGCGCCAGCAGCCAAGGTCAGCAAGAGACCCAGTACTTC	TRBV4-1	TRBJ2-5	-	-
CASSPSTGGGTDTQYF	TGTGCCAGCAGCCCGTCGACAGGGGGAGGGACAGATACGCAGTATTTT	TRBV7-6	TRBJ2-3	TRBD1	-